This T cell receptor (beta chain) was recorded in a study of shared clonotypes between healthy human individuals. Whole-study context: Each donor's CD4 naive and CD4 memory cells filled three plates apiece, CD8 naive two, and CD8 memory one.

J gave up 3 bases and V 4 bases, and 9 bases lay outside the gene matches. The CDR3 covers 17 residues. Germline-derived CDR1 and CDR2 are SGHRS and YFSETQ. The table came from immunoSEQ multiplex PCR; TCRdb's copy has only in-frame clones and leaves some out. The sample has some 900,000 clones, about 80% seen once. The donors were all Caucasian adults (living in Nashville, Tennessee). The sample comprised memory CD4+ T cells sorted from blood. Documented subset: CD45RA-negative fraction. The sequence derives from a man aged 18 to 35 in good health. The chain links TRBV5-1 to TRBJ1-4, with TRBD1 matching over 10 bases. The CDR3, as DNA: TGCGCCAGCAGCCGACAGGGGGCGGTCGGGGCTAATGAAAAACTGTTTTTT. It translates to CASSRQGAVGANEKLFF.